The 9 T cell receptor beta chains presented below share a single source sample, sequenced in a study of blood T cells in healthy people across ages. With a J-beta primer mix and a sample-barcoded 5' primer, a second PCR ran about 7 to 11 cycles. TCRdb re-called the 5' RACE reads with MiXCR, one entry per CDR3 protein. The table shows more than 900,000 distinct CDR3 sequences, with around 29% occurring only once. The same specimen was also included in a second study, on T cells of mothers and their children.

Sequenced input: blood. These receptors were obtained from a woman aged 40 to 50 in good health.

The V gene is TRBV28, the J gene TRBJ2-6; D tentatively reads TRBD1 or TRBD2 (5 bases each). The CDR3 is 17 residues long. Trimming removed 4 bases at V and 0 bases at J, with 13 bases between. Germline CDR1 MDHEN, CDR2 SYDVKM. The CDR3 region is CASSSRDGSSGANVLTF. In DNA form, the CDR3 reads TGTGCCAGCAGTTCCCGGGACGGAAGCTCTGGGGCCAACGTCCTGACTTTC.

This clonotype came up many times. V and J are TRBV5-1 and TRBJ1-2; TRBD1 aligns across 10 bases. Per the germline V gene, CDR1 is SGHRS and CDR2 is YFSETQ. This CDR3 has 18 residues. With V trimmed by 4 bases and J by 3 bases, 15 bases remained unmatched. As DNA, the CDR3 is TGCGCCAGCAGCCCGGGACAGGGGAGGCCTGGCCTTGACTATGGCTACACCTTC. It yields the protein CASSPGQGRPGLDYGYTF.

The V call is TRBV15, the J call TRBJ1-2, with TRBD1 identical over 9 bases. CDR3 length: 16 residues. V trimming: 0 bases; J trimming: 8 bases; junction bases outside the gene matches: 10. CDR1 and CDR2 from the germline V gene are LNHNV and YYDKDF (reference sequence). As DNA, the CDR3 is TGTGCCACCAGCAGAGATCTTCGGGACAGGGTTGCGGGCTACACCTTC. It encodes CATSRDLRDRVAGYTF.

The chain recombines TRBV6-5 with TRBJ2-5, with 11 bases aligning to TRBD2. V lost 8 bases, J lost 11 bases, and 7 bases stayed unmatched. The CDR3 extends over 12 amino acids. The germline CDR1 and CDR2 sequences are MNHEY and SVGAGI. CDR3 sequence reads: CASGLAGGGQYF. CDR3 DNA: TGTGCCAGCGGGCTAGCGGGGGGTGGGCAGTACTTC.

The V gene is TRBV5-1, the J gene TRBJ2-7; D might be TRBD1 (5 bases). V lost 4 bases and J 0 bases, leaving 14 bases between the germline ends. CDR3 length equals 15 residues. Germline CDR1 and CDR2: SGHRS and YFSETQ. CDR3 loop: CASSPQGQSSYEQYF. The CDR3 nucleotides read TGCGCCAGCAGCCCCCAGGGCCAGAGCTCCTACGAGCAGTACTTC. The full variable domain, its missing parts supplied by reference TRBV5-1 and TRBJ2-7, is KAGVTQTPRYLIKTRGQQVTLSCSPISGHRSVSWYQQTPGQGLQFLFEYFSETQRNKGNFPGRFSGRQFSNSRSEMNVSTLELGDSALYLCASSPQGQSSYEQYFGPGTRLTVT.

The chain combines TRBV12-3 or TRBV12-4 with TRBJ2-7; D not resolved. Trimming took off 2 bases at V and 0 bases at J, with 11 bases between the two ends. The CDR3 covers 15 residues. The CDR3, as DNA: TGTGCCAGCAGTTTACCAACAGCGAGCTCCTACGAGCAGTACTTC. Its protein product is CASSLPTASSYEQYF.

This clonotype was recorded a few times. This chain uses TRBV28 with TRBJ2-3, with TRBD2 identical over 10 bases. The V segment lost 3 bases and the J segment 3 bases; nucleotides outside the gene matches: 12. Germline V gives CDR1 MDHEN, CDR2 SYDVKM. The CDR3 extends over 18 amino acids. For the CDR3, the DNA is TGTGCCAGCAGTTTGGTCGCCCTAACTAGCGGGGTGACAGATACGCAGTATTTT. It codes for CASSLVALTSGVTDTQYF. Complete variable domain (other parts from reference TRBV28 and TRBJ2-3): DVKVTQSSRYLVKRTGEKVFLECVQDMDHENMFWYRQDPGLGLRLIYFSYDVKMKEKGDIPEGYSVSREKKERFSLILESASTNQTSMYLCASSLVALTSGVTDTQYFGPGTRLTVL.

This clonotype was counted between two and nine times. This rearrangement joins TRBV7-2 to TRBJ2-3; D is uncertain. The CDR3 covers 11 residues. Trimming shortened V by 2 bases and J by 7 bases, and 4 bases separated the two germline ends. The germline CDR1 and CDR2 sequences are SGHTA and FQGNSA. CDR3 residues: CASSLKNTQYF. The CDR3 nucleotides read TGTGCCAGCAGCTTAAAAAATACGCAGTATTTT.

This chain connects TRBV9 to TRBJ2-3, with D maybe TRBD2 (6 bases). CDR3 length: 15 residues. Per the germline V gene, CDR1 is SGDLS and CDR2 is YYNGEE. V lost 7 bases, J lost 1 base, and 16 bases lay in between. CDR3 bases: TGTGCCAGCGGCCCCCGCTGGGGGGGCACAGATACGCAGTATTTT. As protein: CASGPRWGGTDTQYF. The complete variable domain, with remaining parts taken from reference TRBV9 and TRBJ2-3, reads DSGVTQTPKHLITATGQRVTLRCSPRSGDLSVYWYQQSLDQGLQFLIQYYNGEERAKGNILERFSAQQFPDLHSELNLSSLELGDSALYFCASGPRWGGTDTQYFGPGTRLTVL.